This TCR beta chain is drawn from a study of cytomegalovirus exposure and HLA in healthy donors (dated by TCRdb to the late 2010s). For context, the study as a whole: An earlier analysis of more than 550 of the donors reported about 260 Gb of sequence data and 95 million to 130 million unique TCR beta sequences obtained from about 179 million T cells. An early release covering roughly 600 HLA-typed donors comprised about 310 gigabases of sequencing data and around 86 million unique TCR sequences. Among the 398 genotyped donors, around 81% belonged to the genetic ancestry cluster associated with self-reported Caucasian donors. The study was designed to test whether signatures of past pathogen exposure could be identified by cataloging public T cell receptors. The T cell repertoires of some 670 subjects were profiled by immunosequencing and related to cytomegalovirus serostatus. Besides the first cohort of 666 subjects, a separate validation cohort made up of 120 or so different subjects was used. To predict cytomegalovirus infection status, the study brought together high-throughput TCR immunosequencing, statistical association of individual TCRs with disease status, and machine learning. To study patterns of TCR occurrence, a later analysis re-analyzed previously published TCR beta repertoires from 650 to 750 donors and added high-resolution HLA genotyping. In the later analysis, no new phenotypic data were used to find candidate immune exposures; instead, reliance was placed on TCR beta sequences and their occurrence across donors. An earlier analysis of some 600 of the donors applied high-throughput TCR beta sequencing to assess whether each TCR beta V gene segment acted as functional or pseudogenic. Alongside the repertoire data, information on donor age, sex, ethnicity and CMV serostatus was compiled. A later genetic analysis used genome-wide SNP genotypes for about 60% of the roughly 670 donors, treating that subset as a discovery cohort. Every discovery cohort repertoire had been produced on one sequencing platform. HLA typing included class I and class II loci at four-digit resolution. The number of donors typed differed by locus, with roughly 629-640 for A, B, C, DRB1 and DQB1, roughly 520 for DQA1, 606 for DPA1, and approximately 470 for DPB1. Several DR-DQ haplotypes were handled as single units for association and clustering because linkage in the cohort was strong. Among under 450 genotyped donors of the cohort, an average of roughly 240,000 unique TCR beta nucleotide sequences were sequenced per donor, roughly 20% of them non-productive. Overall study results and their limits: An earlier analysis of some 560 of the donors showed that most TCR beta V segments appeared in productive rearrangements either about 87% or about 30% of the time, which broadly matched IMGT annotations. Roughly uniform sequencing depth across donors was assumed in presence/absence analyses, although this assumption may not hold. Because some donors lacked HLA typing at each locus, the association tests relied only on the typed subset. In vitro tests confirmed that a few of the cytomegalovirus-associated TCR beta chains recognize cytomegalovirus antigens. In a later analysis, the rate of TCR association differed among HLA loci, with DRB1 alleles having the most associated TCRs and HLA-C alleles having the fewest. A later analysis found that HLA-associated TCR beta chains were more clonally expanded and had lower generation probabilities than equally common non-associated chains. According to a later analysis, parvovirus B19, influenza, CMV and Epstein-Barr virus appeared linked to several top co-occurrence clusters. An association between a missense DCLRE1C variant and V-gene and J-gene trimming of TCR beta chains was found in a later genetic analysis and replicated in an independent cohort. A further reported finding was that TCR beta sequences accurately predicted the HLA-A and HLA-B alleles for most subjects in the first cohort. The classifier was reported to diagnose cytomegalovirus status with high specificity and sensitivity in both the original and validation cohorts. A cluster of highly shared sequence variants was judged likely to represent a technical artifact of the sequencing pipeline. It was suggested by the authors that the approach could potentially be generalized to other disease states and immunological phenotypes. Some IMGT-functional V segments, including TRBV6-2 and TRBV6-3, could not be told apart with the 87-base-pair reads, so those segments were excluded. The only immune exposure information available for the cohort was CMV serostatus. A later analysis associated about 17,000 TCR beta sequences with specific HLA alleles at a false discovery rate of 0.05. The earlier analysis of a few hundred of the donors excluded seventeen rarely observed V segments, including chromosome 9 orphons, because counts were too low. According to a later genetic analysis, donors in an Asian-associated ancestry cluster had fewer N-insertions in productive TCRs than the approximately 670-donor mean. Across donors, most TCR sequences were observed very rarely, whereas some public TCRs were present in many individuals. The cohort was sequenced for TCR beta chains only, and without alpha or paired-chain data the features that could be detected were limited. Most CMV-associated TCR beta chains appeared to be HLA-restricted in a later analysis, and the HLA associations seemed to be driven largely by CMV exposure. Linkage disequilibrium might explain the correlated functional status among segregating V segments, but an unknown experimental factor could not be excluded. In the study, about 150 TCR beta chains were listed as associated with cytomegalovirus. When HLA alleles, especially DR and DQ, strongly co-occurred, attributing TCR associations to individual alleles was difficult.

This clone has only one observation. Its antigen remains unidentified. It has no much larger one-base neighbor in the sample; base qualities were not kept. To prepare the library, the immunoSEQ multiplex PCR assay was applied. A mixture of 60 forward primers for TCR Vbeta segments and 13 reverse primers for TCR Jbeta segments was used in the multiplex PCR. Amplification of the CDR3 region of rearranged TCR beta genes was performed with a multiplex PCR assay on genomic DNA. The Illumina HiSeq System was used to sequence the amplified TCR beta libraries as 87-base-pair reads. In the authors' own workflow: A later analysis counted tens of millions of unique TCR beta chains across the 666 repertoires, and approximately 11 million of these chains were shared by at least two donors. Raw reads were error-corrected and collapsed into unique sequences by a nearest-neighbor algorithm in which closely related sequences were merged to remove PCR and sequencing errors. CDR3 sequences were aligned to IMGT reference sequences to assign V, D and J gene segments. For a sequence to be retained, at least a six-nucleotide match to both a V gene segment and a J gene segment was required. Rearrangements were called productive when the CDR3 lacked stop codons and stayed in frame with V and J; all others were non-productive. CDR3 was defined by IMGT convention, running from the second conserved V-encoded cysteine to the conserved J-encoded phenylalanine. Sequences without an unambiguous match to a single V gene segment were excluded from the earlier analysis of several hundred of the donors. An earlier analysis of a few hundred of the donors called V segments functional above 56.7% productive rearrangements and segregating when the between-donor standard deviation exceeded 5%. A statistical classification framework was developed to diagnose cytomegalovirus status using the catalog of TCR beta chain sequences. In a later analysis, TCR nucleotide sequences were compared against IMGT/GENE-DB human TR gene sequences so that V and J genes could be assigned. In a later analysis, CDR3 sequences and most-parsimonious VDJ recombination scenarios were assigned using the TCRdist pipeline. In a later analysis, every TCR beta chain was defined by the combination of its CDR3 amino acid sequence and its V-gene family, and reads without a unique V-gene family were dropped. To address suspected cross-contamination and a sequencing artifact, a later analysis removed 450 to 700 highly shared, low-generation-probability nucleotide sequences. In a later analysis, a clonal expansion index for each public chain was calculated from normalized within-repertoire ranks of inferred template counts. In a later analysis, generation probabilities were computed using a VDJ recombination model fitted to out-of-frame rearrangements, and the results were checked against IGoR. Hypergeometric tests were used in a later analysis to score TCR-TCR, TCR-HLA and TCR-CMV co-occurrence, with a repertoire-size bias correction applied to the TCR pairs. In a later analysis, false discovery rates were estimated by permuting HLA or CMV assignments 20 times. In a later analysis, co-occurring TCRs were grouped with DBSCAN, and TCRdist sequence similarity was added when clustering was performed within HLA-allele-positive subsets. For co-occurrence clustering, repertoires with fewer than 30,000 or more than 120,000 public chains were excluded, along with a handful of repertoires with anomalous nucleotide sharing. TCRdb mirrors the immuneACCESS table, restricted to in-frame sequences. Some clones are absent from its copies; in checked studies, under half trace to an unresolved V gene, and the reason for the others is unknown. Clonal size and the V and J genes are those of that table, whereas D and trimming came from the DNA. The sample table records 150,000 to 190,000 clones; 82% of these occur just once. The top ten clonotypes cover around 6.6% of the sample.

The cohort was made up of several hundred healthy bone marrow donors. Cohort members were all nominally healthy when sampled, although unrecorded immune exposures were likely present. The donor was CMV seropositive and was included in the group of approximately 310 seropositive cohort members. A peripheral blood sample was provided by each donor, and peripheral blood mononuclear cells were used for TCR beta sequencing. The Qiagen DNeasy Blood Extraction Kit was used to extract genomic DNA from the blood cell samples. Including the terminal cysteine and phenylalanine, the CDR3 comprises 15 residues. The only DNA kept is the CDR3, 45 bases in frame from the first base. Germline trimming amounts to 2 bases on V and 4 bases on J, with 6 as the count of junction bases outside the gene matches. From a lookup of the germline V gene (reference sequence), CDR1 and CDR2 are SGHNT and YYREEE.

The sequencing input was PBMCs. This receptor chain uses TRBV5-4 and TRBJ2-1; a stretch of 7 junction bases matches TRBD2. The receptor was isolated from a woman aged 50 to 65 in good health and CMV-seropositive. The sequence in DNA is TGTGCCAGCAGCTTCGGTAGGACTAGTTACAATGAGCAGTTCTTC. It encodes CASSFGRTSYNEQFF. With the rest looked up from the reference TRBV5-4 and TRBJ2-1 genes rather than sequenced, the full variable domain is ETGVTQSPTHLIKTRGQQVTLRCSSQSGHNTVSWYQQALGQGPQFIFQYYREEENGRGNFPPRFSGLQFPNYSSELNVNALELDDSALYLCASSFGRTSYNEQFFGPGTRLTVL.